A single T cell receptor (beta chain) is shown here with its context. The antigen it recognizes is unknown. The data originate from a study of CXCR3-negative and CXCR3-positive naive CD8 T cells (dated by TCRdb to 2018 to 2020). In the study overall: In total, some 140 million TRB reads were obtained, corresponding to roughly 1.5 +/- 0.3 million reads per library. Diversity and physicochemical repertoire analyses were performed on around ten donors pooled from two independent experiments. Naive subsets from about 5 donors and memory cells from 3 donors were included in the TRBV-TRBJ cluster analysis. Beyond this particular receptor, the publication reports: CXCR3 expression partially decreased after cryopreservation, so most assays used freshly isolated PBMCs. Compared with CXCR3-negative naive cells, CXCR3-positive naive cells had TRB CDR3s with higher hydrophobicity (lower Kidera factor 4), lower energy, and higher strength and volume indices. TRBV-TRBJ usage was similar between naive CXCR3-negative and CXCR3-positive cells from the same donor, while memory cells showed distinct patterns. Because surface CD5, which is linked to self-reactivity in mice, was comparable between the naive subsets, TCR interaction strength was also inferred from the physicochemical properties of TRB CDR3s. Both naive subsets had comparably high repertoire diversity, while memory CD8+ T cells had much lower repertoire diversity.

For every CD8+ T cell subset, hundreds of thousands of cells were flow-sorted straight into RLT lysis buffer, and each subset was sorted in triplicate. To keep memory contaminants out, a stringent definition of naive CD8+ T cells was applied: CD45RO-CCR7+CD27+CD95-. Using standard density gradient centrifugation, peripheral blood mononuclear cells were isolated from buffy coats. A FACSAria III was used to flow-sort naive CXCR3-negative and CXCR3-positive CD8+ T cells. Total RNA was extracted from sorted cells with an RNeasy Mini Kit. CDR3 length: 19 amino acids, cysteine to phenylalanine. No DNA sequence was recorded. Per the germline V gene, SGHTA is the CDR1 and FQGNSA is the CDR2. The instrument given in TCRdb is NextSeq 550. The Human TCR Profiling Kit (MiLaboratory) was used to prepare UMI-labeled 5' RACE TRB cDNA libraries. cDNA synthesis used the entire amount of extracted RNA, and PCR amplification then used the entire amount of cDNA produced. The libraries were made side by side, with each library going through the same number of PCR cycles. Per the source publication's procedure: About 53,000 +/- 9,400 unique UMI-labeled TRB cDNA molecules per library were extracted with MIGEC and MiXCR, with at least two reads per UMI required. An average of about 40,000 +/- 10,000 functional in-frame TRB CDR3 nucleotide clonotypes without stop codons was found per library. Diversity metrics, including normalized Shannon-Wiener and Chao1, were computed in VDJtools after downsampling to 5000 UMI-labeled TRB molecules per sample. For the central five CDR3 residues, VDJtools calculated physicochemical properties weighted by clonotype size, namely interaction energy, strength, volume and Kidera factor 4. The reads, reprocessed by TCRdb, yield one row per CDR3 protein sequence and no DNA. TCRdb, rather than the study authors, made the V and J calls. This sample's table contains around 140,000 distinct CDR3 sequences. The ten most abundant clones make up 0.45% to 0.55% of the sample.

The receptor was derived from a human donor in good health. Some clones in this sample may be carry-over from other donors' samples. The sequenced material came from naive CXCR3- CD8+ T cells from blood. In the paper's terms, the cell subset or site label means: CD45RO-CCR7+CD27+CD95- naive CD8+ T cells lacking CXCR3 (TNR3-). In this chain, TRBV7-2 is recombined with TRBJ2-7; the TRBD1 assignment by TCRdb is unverifiable without DNA. CDR3 sequence: CASSLARNGQGYLSYEQYF.